The clone carrying this TCR beta chain occurred a few times. The data originate from a study of blood T cell repertoires in COVID-19. Study details: The United States, Italy and Spain were the sources of the acute and convalescent COVID-19 samples.

This CDR3 has 13 residues. V gave up 3 bases and J gave up 0 bases, with 6 bases separating them. Germline CDR1 is SGHTA and CDR2 is FQGNSA. Sequencing was performed with immunoSEQ multiplex PCR; in TCRdb, only in-frame clones are kept and a portion is missing. The sample has some 220,000 clones; around 90% are singletons. The TCR originated in a man younger than 45 with COVID-19, enrolled during active disease. Sequenced input: peripheral blood. The chain recombines TRBV7-2 with TRBJ2-7, with D uncertain. The chain's CDR3 is CASSLPSSYEQYF. DNA of the CDR3: TGTGCCAGCAGCTTGCCCAGCTCCTACGAGCAGTACTTC.